A selection of T cell receptor beta chains follows, all from one sample in a study of liver allograft versus peripheral blood T cells. TCRdb fed the reads into MiXCR, producing one record per CDR3 protein. Here the sample spans over 15,000 distinct CDR3 sequences, around 20% being singletons. The receptors come from a human patient who had a liver transplant. These T cells may partly come from the graft donor. Each CDR3 is given with its conserved first and last residue. D genes are given only for firm matches. Only part of the rows carry a size: once, few, many, or a class if the clone is expanded.

d_call: NA
clone_size: NA
v_call: TRBV7-2
j_call: TRBJ2-3
cdr3_length: 13
cdr3_nt: TGTGCCAGCTGCTCGGAGCACACAGATACGCAGTATTTT
cdr3_aa: CASCSEHTDTQYF

d_call: TRBD1
clone_size: few
v_call: TRBV5-4
j_call: TRBJ1-3
cdr3_length: 16
cdr3_nt: TGTGCCAGCAGCCAGGGGGGCATGGGACCTGGAAACACCATATATTTT
cdr3_aa: CASSQGGMGPGNTIYF

d_call: TRBD1
clone_size: medium-sized
v_call: TRBV7-2
j_call: TRBJ2-3
cdr3_length: 14
cdr3_nt: TGTGCCAGCAGCCTCACAGGGGAATCAGATACGCAGTATTTT
cdr3_aa: CASSLTGESDTQYF

d_call: TRBD1
clone_size: few
v_call: TRBV10-3
j_call: TRBJ1-5
cdr3_length: 18
cdr3_nt: TGTGCCATCAGCGAGGACAGGGTGTCCAGAAAAGCTAATCAGCCCCAGCATTTT
cdr3_aa: CAISEDRVSRKANQPQHF

d_call: NA
clone_size: few
v_call: TRBV27
j_call: TRBJ2-7
cdr3_length: 14
cdr3_nt: TGTGCCAGCAGTCACGGCCGGGGGTCCCACGAGCAGTACTTC
cdr3_aa: CASSHGRGSHEQYF

d_call: NA
clone_size: NA
v_call: TRBV20-1
j_call: TRBJ1-5
cdr3_length: 14
cdr3_nt: TGCAGTGCTAGTCGCGGGCCCCCCAATCAGCCCCAGCATTTT
cdr3_aa: CSASRGPPNQPQHF

d_call: TRBD1
clone_size: NA
v_call: TRBV5-4
j_call: TRBJ2-3
cdr3_length: 16
cdr3_nt: TGTGCCAGCAGCTTATCTCCGGACAGGGGCACAGATACGCAGTATTTT
cdr3_aa: CASSLSPDRGTDTQYF

d_call: NA
clone_size: few
v_call: TRBV28
j_call: TRBJ2-1
cdr3_length: 12
cdr3_nt: TGTGCCAGCAGTTTTTGGAGGGATGAGCAGTTCTTC
cdr3_aa: CASSFWRDEQFF

d_call: NA
clone_size: NA
v_call: TRBV20-1
j_call: TRBJ1-1
cdr3_length: 13
cdr3_nt: TGCAGTGCTAGGGCGCCATTAGACACTGAAGCTTTCTTT
cdr3_aa: CSARAPLDTEAFF

d_call: NA
clone_size: NA
v_call: TRBV18
j_call: TRBJ1-6
cdr3_length: 14
cdr3_nt: TGTGCCAGATCACCACAAGAAGTATCCTCACCCCTCCACTTT
cdr3_aa: CARSPQEVSSPLHF

d_call: NA
clone_size: NA
v_call: TRBV12-3/TRBV12-4
j_call: TRBJ2-5
cdr3_length: 13
cdr3_nt: TGTGCCAGCATCCGCCAGGGGCAAGAGACCCAGTACTTC
cdr3_aa: CASIRQGQETQYF

d_call: TRBD2
clone_size: many
v_call: TRBV27
j_call: TRBJ2-7
cdr3_length: 15
cdr3_nt: TGTGCCAGCAGTGTTCAGGGACTAGCGGGCCCCGAGCAGTACTTC
cdr3_aa: CASSVQGLAGPEQYF

d_call: TRBD1
clone_size: many
v_call: TRBV29-1
j_call: TRBJ1-2
cdr3_length: 15
cdr3_nt: TGCAGCGTTGAGGAACTCAGGGGGCATAACTATGGCTACACCTTC
cdr3_aa: CSVEELRGHNYGYTF

d_call: TRBD2
clone_size: many
v_call: TRBV27
j_call: TRBJ2-3
cdr3_length: 20
cdr3_nt: TGTGCCAGCAGTTTGCCGGGGCGACTAGCGGGGGGAAAGGTGTCAGATACGCAGTATTTT
cdr3_aa: CASSLPGRLAGGKVSDTQYF

d_call: NA
clone_size: few
v_call: TRBV7-2
j_call: TRBJ2-1
cdr3_length: 15
cdr3_nt: TGTGCCAGCAGCCTCGGGGACCCCCCCTACAATGAGCAGTTCTTC
cdr3_aa: CASSLGDPPYNEQFF

d_call: NA
clone_size: few
v_call: TRBV6-1
j_call: TRBJ2-7
cdr3_length: 15
cdr3_nt: TGTGCCAGTCTTCGGGCGTTAGGGTTTTCCTACGAGCAGTACTTC
cdr3_aa: CASLRALGFSYEQYF

d_call: TRBD2
clone_size: few
v_call: TRBV12-3/TRBV12-4
j_call: TRBJ2-3
cdr3_length: 15
cdr3_nt: TGTGCCAGCAGCCGCGGACTAGCGGGAGTGGATACGCAGTATTTT
cdr3_aa: CASSRGLAGVDTQYF

d_call: TRBD1
clone_size: NA
v_call: TRBV20-1
j_call: TRBJ1-2
cdr3_length: 14
cdr3_nt: TGCAGTGCTAGGACTAATGCCGGGACAGGCGGCTACACCTTC
cdr3_aa: CSARTNAGTGGYTF

d_call: NA
clone_size: NA
v_call: TRBV7-2
j_call: TRBJ1-3
cdr3_length: 15
cdr3_nt: TGTGCCAGCAGCTTACTGACTTTAGCGGGAAACACCATATATTTT
cdr3_aa: CASSLLTLAGNTIYF

d_call: TRBD1
clone_size: NA
v_call: TRBV14
j_call: TRBJ2-7
cdr3_length: 16
cdr3_nt: TGTGCCAGCAGCCACACGGGACAGGCGTACACCTACGAGCAGTACTTC
cdr3_aa: CASSHTGQAYTYEQYF

d_call: TRBD1
clone_size: many
v_call: TRBV19
j_call: TRBJ1-6
cdr3_length: 14
cdr3_nt: TGTGCCAGTAGGACGACAGGGGAAAATTCACCCCTCCACTTT
cdr3_aa: CASRTTGENSPLHF

d_call: TRBD1
clone_size: NA
v_call: TRBV11-1
j_call: TRBJ2-5
cdr3_length: 15
cdr3_nt: TGTGCCAGCAGCGCCACAGGGGTAAGCCAAGAGACCCAGTACTTC
cdr3_aa: CASSATGVSQETQYF

d_call: TRBD1
clone_size: large
v_call: TRBV18
j_call: TRBJ1-1
cdr3_length: 15
cdr3_nt: TGTGCCAGCTCACCACCGGAAGGGGGCGCGAGATTAGCTTTCTTT
cdr3_aa: CASSPPEGGARLAFF

d_call: TRBD2
clone_size: few
v_call: TRBV7-9
j_call: TRBJ2-7
cdr3_length: 17
cdr3_nt: TGTGCCAGCAGCACCGGACTAGCGGGAGGGGGATCCTACGAGCAGTACTTC
cdr3_aa: CASSTGLAGGGSYEQYF

d_call: TRBD2
clone_size: once
v_call: TRBV3-1
j_call: TRBJ2-3
cdr3_length: 15
cdr3_nt: TGTGCCAGCAGCCACCCAGCGGGGGGCACAGATACGCAGTATTTT
cdr3_aa: CASSHPAGGTDTQYF

d_call: NA
clone_size: NA
v_call: TRBV6-1
j_call: TRBJ1-5
cdr3_length: 13
cdr3_nt: TGTGCCAGCAGACAGGTTAACAATCAGCCCCAGCATTTT
cdr3_aa: CASRQVNNQPQHF

d_call: TRBD1
clone_size: many
v_call: TRBV6-5
j_call: TRBJ2-1
cdr3_length: 17
cdr3_nt: TGTGCCAGCAGTTACTCCTTTTCGGGACAGGGGGCTCCTGAGCAGTTCTTC
cdr3_aa: CASSYSFSGQGAPEQFF

d_call: TRBD2
clone_size: NA
v_call: TRBV7-9
j_call: TRBJ2-6
cdr3_length: 19
cdr3_nt: TGTGACAGCATCAAGGGATCGGGGGGTTTTTCCTCTGGGGCCAACGTCCTGACTTTC
cdr3_aa: CDSIKGSGGFSSGANVLTF

d_call: NA
clone_size: NA
v_call: TRBV5-6
j_call: TRBJ1-4
cdr3_length: 12
cdr3_nt: TGTGCCAGCAGCTGGGCGGGGGAAAAACTGTTTTTT
cdr3_aa: CASSWAGEKLFF

d_call: NA
clone_size: NA
v_call: TRBV6-5
j_call: TRBJ1-6
cdr3_length: 16
cdr3_nt: TGTGCCAGCAGGTCCTCCAACGGACGGCCTTCGGAACCCCTCCACTTT
cdr3_aa: CASRSSNGRPSEPLHF

d_call: NA
clone_size: few
v_call: TRBV28
j_call: TRBJ2-7
cdr3_length: 11
cdr3_nt: TGTGCCAGCAAGGGCCCGCTTGAGCAGTACTTC
cdr3_aa: CASKGPLEQYF

d_call: TRBD1
clone_size: few
v_call: TRBV5-5
j_call: TRBJ2-1
cdr3_length: 15
cdr3_nt: TGTGCCAGCAGTCAAACGACAGGGGCGTACAATGAGCAGTTCTTC
cdr3_aa: CASSQTTGAYNEQFF

d_call: NA
clone_size: few
v_call: TRBV30
j_call: TRBJ1-4
cdr3_length: 14
cdr3_nt: TGTGCCTGGAGTGTTACAGGGCGGGGCGAAAAACTGTTTTTT
cdr3_aa: CAWSVTGRGEKLFF

d_call: TRBD2
clone_size: NA
v_call: TRBV11-3
j_call: TRBJ2-2
cdr3_length: 15
cdr3_nt: TGTGCCAGCAGCCCTAGCGGGCTTAACACCGGGGAGCTGTTTTTT
cdr3_aa: CASSPSGLNTGELFF

d_call: TRBD1
clone_size: few
v_call: TRBV5-5
j_call: TRBJ2-1
cdr3_length: 16
cdr3_nt: TGTGCCAGCAGCTTCAGGACAGGGGGCTATGGAAATGAGCAGTTCTTC
cdr3_aa: CASSFRTGGYGNEQFF

d_call: NA
clone_size: NA
v_call: TRBV20-1
j_call: TRBJ2-1
cdr3_length: 12
cdr3_nt: TGCAGTGCTTTGGAGGTCTCCAATGAGCAGTTCTTC
cdr3_aa: CSALEVSNEQFF